This T cell receptor (beta chain) was identified during a study of T cell responses to AZD1222 COVID-19 vaccine. Study-wide findings and caveats: The study sampled repertoires only after the peak T cell response. Nearly half of unique spike-specific TCRs reportedly avoided B.1.351 and B.1.1.7 mutated regions.

The method was immunoSEQ multiplex PCR; TCRdb's version includes in-frame clones alone and lacks a portion of them. The repertoire includes some 70,000 clones, 80% of them detected once, and over 11% sits in the top ten. In its sample, this clone ranks as medium-sized. The antigen is not known. Unmatched junction bases numbered 19, after V lost 7 bases and J lost 4 bases. The CDR3 is 18 amino acids. Germline CDR1 reads SGHTA; CDR2 reads FQGNSA. The sequencing here drew on peripheral blood, taken 28 days after the second AZD1222 dose. The source is an adult who received the AZD1222 COVID-19 vaccine. The V gene is TRBV7-2, the J gene TRBJ1-3; 7 nucleotides match TRBD1. The CDR3, as DNA: TGTGCCAGCACGCGGACAGGTGGGGCGTCGGGGCCCGGAAACACCATATATTTT. Amino acids: CASTRTGGASGPGNTIYF.